Presented here are 11 T cell receptor beta chains from one specimen sequenced in a study of T cell responses to AZD1222 COVID-19 vaccine. Sequencing used immunoSEQ multiplex PCR; TCRdb keeps in-frame clones, though not all of them. This table has about 120,000 clones, roughly 89% appearing once. The sequenced sample was peripheral blood, obtained 28 days after the second AZD1222 dose. Receptors were obtained from an adult who received the AZD1222 COVID-19 vaccine.

V is TRBV10-2 and J is TRBJ1-1; D is possibly TRBD1 (6 bases). The CDR3 spans 13 residues. Looked up from germline, CDR1 is WSHSY and CDR2 is SAAADI. Trimming removed 7 bases at V and 1 base at J, with 10 bases between. The DNA of the CDR3 is TGCGCCAGCAACGAGGGGGGGAACACTGAAGCTTTCTTT. It yields the protein CASNEGGNTEAFF.

The chain carries TRBV27 and TRBJ2-5; TRBD1 might be the D (6 bases). V dropped 5 bases and J dropped 5 bases, with 12 bases sitting between them. There are 13 residues in the CDR3. Germline-derived CDR1 and CDR2 are MNHEY and SMNVEV (reference sequence). The CDR3 DNA reads as TGTGCCAGCAGTAGAGGGACAAGCGAGACCCAGTACTTC. It is translated as CASSRGTSETQYF.

The chain employs TRBV2 and TRBJ1-5; no clear D. Between the trimmed V and J ends, which lost 1 base and 0 bases, there was a span of 7 bases. CDR3 length: 15 amino acids. Germline CDR1 reads SNHLY; CDR2 reads FYNNEI. This chain's CDR3 is CASSEGGYSNQPQHF. CDR3 bases: TGTGCCAGCAGTGAAGGAGGTTATAGCAATCAGCCCCAGCATTTT.

This clone turned up a few times. The chain couples TRBV4-1 to TRBJ2-3; tentative D call: TRBD2 (5 bases). There are 16 residues in the CDR3. V dropped 0 bases and J dropped 2 bases, with 12 bases sitting between them. CDR1 and CDR2 (germline): MGHRA, YSYEKL. CDR3 region: CASSQDMEAPTDTQYF. For the CDR3, the DNA is TGCGCCAGCAGCCAAGATATGGAGGCCCCCACAGATACGCAGTATTTT.

This chain links TRBV10-3 with TRBJ2-7, with a tentative D call TRBD1 (5 bases). Per germline, CDR1 ENHRY and CDR2 SYGVKD. The CDR3 spans 14 residues. V was shortened by 4 bases and J by 2 bases, with 12 bases between the two germline ends. The CDR3: CAISVGAGAYEQYF. CDR3 sequence (DNA): TGTGCCATCAGTGTAGGGGCCGGCGCCTACGAGCAGTACTTC.

The chain joins TRBV9 to TRBJ2-3; D not certain. From germline, CDR1 is SGDLS and CDR2 YYNGEE. The V end was cut by 0 bases, the J end by 1 base, with 6 bases between. This CDR3 is 14 amino acids long. The CDR3 coding sequence is TGTGCCAGCAGCGTAGAGATCCGCACAGATACGCAGTATTTT. Its protein product is CASSVEIRTDTQYF.

The genes are TRBV7-9 and TRBJ2-1; 8 positions match TRBD2. The CDR3 is made up of 16 amino acids. Trimming removed 2 bases from V and 4 bases from J; junction bases left unmatched: 7. Per the germline V gene, CDR1 is SEHNR and CDR2 is FQNEAQ (reference sequence). The CDR3 DNA reads TGTGCCAGCAGCTTACTTAGCGGGAACGGATACAATGAGCAGTTCTTC. Residues: CASSLLSGNGYNEQFF. Looking up the rest from reference TRBV7-9 and TRBJ2-1 gives the full variable domain: DTGVSQNPRHKITKRGQNVTFRCDPISEHNRLYWYRQTLGQGPEFLTYFQNEAQLEKSRLLSDRFSAERPKGSFSTLEIQRTEQGDSAMYLCASSLLSGNGYNEQFFGPGTRLTVL.

J is TRBJ1-2 and V is TRBV18; D is perhaps TRBD1 (5 bases). Germline lookup yields CDR1 KGHSH and CDR2 LQKENI. Trimming removed 5 bases at V and 6 bases at J, with 10 bases between. The CDR3 has 12 amino acids. CDR3 DNA sequence: TGTGCCAGCTCAGAGGGGTTGGATGGCTACACCTTC. This encodes CASSEGLDGYTF.

The chain is built from TRBV7-2 and TRBJ2-7, with 9 bases fitting TRBD2. This CDR3 spans 16 amino acids. The J segment lost 6 bases and the V segment lost 5 bases, leaving 14 bases of the junction unmatched. Germline loops: CDR1 SGHTA, CDR2 FQGNSA. The CDR3 is CASSPVGLAIPLEQYF. The DNA for the CDR3 is TGTGCCAGCAGCCCAGTGGGACTAGCTATTCCTCTCGAGCAGTACTTC.

The chain links TRBV7-2 to TRBJ1-3, with 7 nucleotides matching TRBD1. V shed 5 bases, J shed 0 bases, and the junction held 7 bases outside the gene matches. The CDR3 covers 16 residues. Germline CDR1 is SGHTA and CDR2 is FQGNSA. CDR3 nucleotides: TGTGCCAGCAGCGGGTCGACAGGGCCCTCTGGAAACACCATATATTTT. It encodes CASSGSTGPSGNTIYF.

V usage is TRBV19 and J usage is TRBJ2-7; D possibly corresponds to TRBD2 (5 bases). Germline CDR1 reads LNHDA; CDR2 reads SQIVND (reference sequence). Trimming took 2 bases from V and 6 from J, leaving 14 bases between them. The length of the CDR3 is 14 residues. CDR3 loop: CASSILGRKGEQYF. Written as DNA, the CDR3 is TGTGCCAGTAGTATACTTGGGAGAAAAGGCGAGCAGTACTTC.